The 10 T cell receptor beta chains listed next were all sequenced from one sample in a study of CD8+CD57+ T cells in acquired aplastic anemia. For CDR3 and TCR beta VDJ profiling, genomic DNA was the template used. TCRdb re-derived calls from the reads in MiXCR, one entry per CDR3 protein. The table records around 150,000 distinct CDR3 sequences, 40% to 50% of them present only once. CD8+CD57+ cell expansion, shown by flow cytometry, had occurred in the patients selected for sequencing. Sequencing used sorted CD4+, CD8+, or CD8+CD57+ T cells (not recorded which) from PBMCs. These receptors originate from a human donor with aplastic anemia.

Comment on this clonotype: A read error is possible here, since a much larger clone lies one base away. The V gene is TRBV6-5, the J gene TRBJ1-6; D uncertain. V was cut by 2 bases and J by 2 bases, with 13 bases left in between. The CDR3 extends over 17 amino acids. CDR1 MNHEY and CDR2 SVGAGI come from the germline V gene. The CDR3 region is CASSYIGISPYNSPLHF. The CDR3, as DNA: TGTGCCAGCAGTTACATCGGAATTAGCCCCTATAATTCACCCCTCCACTTT.

This clonotype showed up just once. The chain combines TRBV19 with TRBJ1-1, with D unclear. Trimming left V 3 bases short and J 1 base short, with 6 bases between. CDR1 is LNHDA and CDR2 is SQIVND in the germline V gene (reference sequence). The CDR3 covers 13 residues. The CDR3 is CASSIPRNTEAFF. The CDR3 DNA is TGTGCCAGTAGTATCCCGAGGAACACTGAAGCTTTCTTT.

The chain combines TRBV7-9 with TRBJ1-4; no definite D call. The ends were cut back, 1 base at V and 7 bases at J, with 10 bases in the middle. Germline V gene data show CDR1 as SEHNR and CDR2 as FQNEAQ (reference sequence). The CDR3 contains 14 residues. Here the CDR3 DNA reads TGTGCCAGCAGCTTAGATGGGATACGTGAAAAACTGTTTTTT. Amino acid sequence: CASSLDGIREKLFF. The complete variable domain, with remaining parts taken from reference TRBV7-9 and TRBJ1-4, reads DTGVSQNPRHKITKRGQNVTFRCDPISEHNRLYWYRQTLGQGPEFLTYFQNEAQLEKSRLLSDRFSAERPKGSFSTLEIQRTEQGDSAMYLCASSLDGIREKLFFGSGTQLSVL.

This rearrangement joins TRBV19 to TRBJ1-2; D call uncertain. The CDR3 extends over 14 amino acids. The V end was cut by 6 bases, the J end by 5 bases, with 16 bases between. Germline CDR1 is LNHDA and CDR2 is SQIVND (reference sequence). The CDR3 nucleotides are TGTGCCAGTAGCCATACAAGCTTTTTGTATGGCTACACCTTC. Translation gives CASSHTSFLYGYTF.

The chain recombines TRBV19 with TRBJ2-3, with a weak D call TRBD2 (6 bases). The V gene's germline CDR1 is LNHDA and CDR2 SQIVND (reference sequence). With 5 bases removed from V and 6 bases from J, the gap between germline ends came to 9 bases. The CDR3 contains 12 residues. The CDR3 loop is CASSRDFDTQYF. The CDR3 DNA reads TGTGCCAGTAGTCGGGACTTCGATACGCAGTATTTT.

Worth noting for this clonotype: This may stem from a read error, because a much larger clone lies one nucleotide away. The rearrangement links TRBV9 to TRBJ2-5, with D possibly matching TRBD1 (6 bases). This CDR3 has 16 residues. CDR1 and CDR2 from the germline V gene are SGDLS and YYNGEE. CDR3 in DNA: TGTGCCGGCAGCCCTGGGGACATTGGAACCCAAGAGACCCAGTACTTC. This translates into CAGSPGDIGTQETQYF.

Here the CDR3 reads CSAIQEIPYEQYF. The CDR3 DNA sequence: TGCAGCGCAATACAGGAAATCCCATACGAGCAGTACTTC. The chain combines TRBV29-1 with TRBJ2-7; possibly TRBD1 for D (5 bases). Trimming shortened V by 7 bases and J by 4 bases, and 17 bases separated the two germline ends. The CDR3 runs 13 residues. Germline CDR1 reads SQVTM; CDR2 reads ANQGSEA.

Concerning this clonotype: A much larger clone lies one base from this, so it may be a read error. The chain recombines TRBV25-1 with TRBJ2-5; D may be TRBD2 (5 bases). The CDR3 runs to 15 residues. Germline V gene sequence: CDR1 MGHDK, CDR2 SYGVNS. The CDR3 DNA is TGTGCCAGCAGCTCCCGGGATCCGACACAAGAGACCCGGTACTTC. Its protein is CASSSRDPTQETRYF.

This clonotype has ten or more counts. The chain links TRBV20-1 to TRBJ2-1; no clear D gene. The CDR3 length is 12 residues. V was shortened by 3 bases and J by 2 bases, with 5 bases between the two germline ends. CDR1 and CDR2 from the germline V gene are DFQATT and SNEGSKA (reference sequence). This CDR3 is CSASSTYNEQFF. Here the CDR3 DNA reads TGCAGTGCTAGCAGTACCTACAATGAGCAGTTCTTC.

This clonotype was seen only once. Possible read error: a much larger clone is one base away. V is TRBV11-3 and J is TRBJ2-2, with D perhaps matching TRBD2 (5 bases). This CDR3 spans 14 amino acids. CDR1 is SGHNT and CDR2 is YENEEA in the germline V gene. The CDR3 sequence is CASSLDGNTGELLF. In DNA, the CDR3 is TGTGCCAGCAGCTTAGATGGGAACACCGGGGAGCTGCTTTTT.